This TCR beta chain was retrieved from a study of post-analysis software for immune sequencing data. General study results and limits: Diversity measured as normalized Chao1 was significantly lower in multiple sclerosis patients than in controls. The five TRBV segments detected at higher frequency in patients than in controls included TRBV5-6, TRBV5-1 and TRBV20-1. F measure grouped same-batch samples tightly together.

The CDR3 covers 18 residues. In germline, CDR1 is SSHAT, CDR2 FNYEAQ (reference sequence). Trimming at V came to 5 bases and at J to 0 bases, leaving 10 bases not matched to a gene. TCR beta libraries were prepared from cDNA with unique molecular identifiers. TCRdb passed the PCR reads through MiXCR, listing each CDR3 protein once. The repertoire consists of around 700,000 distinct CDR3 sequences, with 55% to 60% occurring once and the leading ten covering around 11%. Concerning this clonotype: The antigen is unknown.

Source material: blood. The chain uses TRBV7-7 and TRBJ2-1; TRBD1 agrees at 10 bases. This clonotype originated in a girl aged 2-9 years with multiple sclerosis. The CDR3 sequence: CASSLPGQGQPSYNEQFF. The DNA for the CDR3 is TGTGCCAGCAGCCTACCGGGACAGGGGCAGCCCTCCTACAATGAGCAGTTCTTC.